This is a list of T cell receptor beta chains from one sample in a study of T cells after posttransplantation cyclophosphamide. Only in-frame clones appear in the TCRdb table, and some are missing; sequencing was by immunoSEQ multiplex PCR. The sample contains about 47,000 clones, 92% of which appear only once. The sequencing sample was made of PBMCs. All receptors derive from a woman aged 45-60 years in good health and a related stem cell transplant donor. Each CDR3 is given with its conserved first and last residue.

v_call cdr3_aa
TRBV11-3 CASSTVTSGGNNEQFF
TRBV5-6 CASRSLIAGASTDTQYF
TRBV4-2 CASSQTRGRGDGYTF
TRBV6-4 CASSDSLAASYNEQFF
TRBV6-1 CASPGLGAEQYF
TRBV28 CASSLSASGSRGTGELFF
TRBV27 CASRAWVTLTDTQYF
TRBV18 CASSPGQGNEQFF
TRBV5-1 CASREGQTSYEQYF
TRBV11-2 CASSPLTGAANTEAFF
TRBV5-6 CASSTGQGGSYEQYF
TRBV6-1 CASSARDRGEANEQFF
TRBV21-1 CASSKFWWRGGIGDEQFF
TRBV5-1 CASSLDSRFLREQYF
TRBV7-8 CASSLAAGGYGYTF